This passage covers 19 T cell receptor beta chains from one sample sequenced in a study of T cell responses to AZD1222 COVID-19 vaccine. Produced via immunoSEQ multiplex PCR; TCRdb's table is partial and in-frame only. Of over 130,000 clones listed, more than 85% are singletons. Sequencing used peripheral blood, obtained 28 days after the second AZD1222 dose. The receptors come from an adult who received the AZD1222 COVID-19 vaccine.

The rearrangement uses TRBV14 and TRBJ2-7, with 9 bases that match TRBD1. The CDR3 extends over 15 amino acids. Germline CDR1 reads SGHDN; CDR2 reads FVKESK. V trimming: 4 bases; J trimming: 6 bases; junction bases outside the gene matches: 10. CDR3 sequence reads: CASSLRGTGKIEQYF. The CDR3 DNA reads as TGTGCCAGCAGCCTGCGGGGGACAGGGAAGATCGAGCAGTACTTC.

This chain uses TRBV7-2 with TRBJ2-1, with D possibly being TRBD2 (5 bases). V shed 5 bases and J shed 5 bases, with 16 bases lying between them. The CDR3 is made up of 15 amino acids. Per germline, CDR1 SGHTA and CDR2 FQGNSA. The CDR3 protein is CASSHSPTRDNEQFF. DNA of the CDR3: TGTGCCAGCAGCCACTCTCCGACGAGGGACAATGAGCAGTTCTTC.

The J gene is TRBJ1-3, the V gene TRBV7-6; D perhaps matches TRBD1 (6 bases). The germline V and J ends were trimmed by 2 bases and 0 bases, with 14 bases remaining between them. The CDR3 length is 17 residues. Germline-derived CDR1 and CDR2 are SGHVS and FNYEAQ. CDR3 sequence reads: CASSLRVTGTSGNTIYF. In nucleotides, the CDR3 is TGTGCCAGCAGCTTACGCGTTACAGGGACCTCTGGAAACACCATATATTTT.

Only one count was recorded for this clone. This chain links TRBV23-1 with TRBJ1-4; D gene unclear. TRBV23-1 is annotated as an ORF whose role is uncertain. The V gene lost 3 bases and the J gene lost 8 bases, with 19 bases spanning the gap. This CDR3 is built from 16 residues. As DNA, the CDR3 is TGCGCCAGCAGTCACTCCCCGTGGCCGCGAGGCGAAAAACTGTTTTTT. It specifies CASSHSPWPRGEKLFF.

As regards this clone: Sequence at one end of the junction differs from germline and may be a read error. V and J are TRBV6-2 or TRBV6-3 and TRBJ1-1, with 7 bases matching TRBD1. The CDR3 spans 14 residues. Germline values: CDR1 MNHEY, CDR2 SVGEGT. CDR3 amino acids: CASSNSQGYTEAFF. As DNA, the CDR3 is TGTGCCAGCAGTAACTCACAGGGGTACACTGAAGCTTTCTTT.

CDR3 amino acids: CASSLTGLTDTQYF. The CDR3 DNA reads TGTGCCAGCAGCTTAACGGGCCTCACAGATACGCAGTATTTT. This chain uses TRBV7-2 with TRBJ2-3, with D hard to call. The CDR3 is 14 residues long. Germline CDR1 is SGHTA and CDR2 is FQGNSA. V was clipped by 2 bases and J by 2 bases, with 8 bases between them.

The chain is built from TRBV19 and TRBJ1-2; D not certain. V dropped 3 bases and J dropped 2 bases, with 7 bases sitting between them. This CDR3 contains 13 residues. Germline values: CDR1 LNHDA, CDR2 SQIVND (reference sequence). CDR3 sequence (DNA): TGTGCCAGTAGTATCCGCGGGAACTATGGCTACACCTTC. Amino acid sequence: CASSIRGNYGYTF.

This clone has only one observation. The chain recombines TRBV4-3 with TRBJ1-3, with D hard to call. The CDR3 is 16 residues long. From germline, CDR1 is LGHNA and CDR2 YSLEER. Trimming shortened V by 0 bases and J by 0 bases, and 9 bases separated the two germline ends. CDR3 DNA: TGCGCCAGCAGCCAAGACCGGCAGTCCTCTGGAAACACCATATATTTT. Protein: CASSQDRQSSGNTIYF.

The chain combines TRBV5-3 with TRBJ1-6; D gene uncertain. TRBV5-3 is recorded as an ORF, its role being uncertain. CDR3 length equals 17 residues. With 0 bases removed from V and 5 bases from J, the gap between germline ends came to 15 bases. In DNA, the CDR3 is TGTGCCAGAAGCTTGGCGGGAAGCAGATCAGATAATTCACCCCTCCACTTT. Its translation: CARSLAGSRSDNSPLHF.

V gene TRBV2 combines with J gene TRBJ1-2; D gene unclear. The CDR3 has 14 residues. Germline V CDR1 and CDR2: SNHLY, FYNNEI. Deletions cut 6 bases from V and 1 base from J, with 12 bases between. DNA of the CDR3: TGTGCCAGCAGGGAGGGATCGTTTAACTATGGCTACACCTTC. Residues: CASREGSFNYGYTF.

This rearrangement joins TRBV3-1 (or the pseudogene TRBV3-2) to TRBJ2-1, with 7 bases fitting TRBD2. The ends lost 4 bases at V and 7 bases at J; junction bases unmatched: 4. Germline assignment: CDR1 LGHDT and CDR2 YNNKEL (reference sequence). CDR3 length: 13 residues. CDR3 DNA sequence: TGTGCCAGCAGCCGAGAACTAGCGAATGAGCAGTTCTTC. This translates into CASSRELANEQFF.

The CDR3 nucleotides are TGTGCCAGCAGCGATCCGGGCCAACTGGGTACGCAGTATTTT. It specifies CASSDPGQLGTQYF. This chain joins TRBV6-2 or TRBV6-3 and TRBJ2-3; no firm D call. V shed 6 bases and J shed 8 bases, with 18 bases lying between them. Germline V gene sequence: CDR1 MNHEY, CDR2 SVGEGT. The CDR3 loop spans 14 amino acids.

The chain links TRBV27 to TRBJ2-7, with D perhaps matching TRBD2 (5 bases). CDR3 length: 13 residues. The V gene lost 8 bases and the J gene lost 2 bases, with 13 bases spanning the gap. In germline, CDR1 is MNHEY, CDR2 SMNVEV (reference sequence). This chain's CDR3 is CASRRSGTYEQYF. In DNA form, the CDR3 reads TGTGCCAGCCGACGAAGCGGCACCTACGAGCAGTACTTC.

The chain couples TRBV7-3 to TRBJ2-2; D gene unclear. V lost 2 bases to trimming and J lost 0 bases, with 7 bases between them. This CDR3 has 15 residues. Germline loops: CDR1 SGHTA, CDR2 FQGTGA. The CDR3 sequence is CASSLGPTNTGELFF. CDR3 sequence (DNA): TGTGCCAGCAGCTTAGGCCCGACGAACACCGGGGAGCTGTTTTTT.

The rearrangement links TRBV9 to TRBJ2-7; perhaps TRBD2 as D (7 bases). The CDR3 extends over 12 amino acids. Looked up from germline, CDR1 is SGDLS and CDR2 is YYNGEE. Trimming shortened V by 3 bases and J by 6 bases, and 10 bases separated the two germline ends. Here the CDR3 reads CASSGEGVEQYF. The CDR3 bases are TGTGCCAGCAGCGGGGAGGGGGTCGAGCAGTACTTC.

The V call is TRBV27, the J call TRBJ2-3; D perhaps matches TRBD2 (5 bases). V dropped 7 bases and J dropped 6 bases, with 14 bases sitting between them. Germline CDR1 is MNHEY and CDR2 is SMNVEV (reference sequence). The CDR3 is made up of 13 amino acids. CDR3 loop: CASTLSGGDTQYF. Written as DNA, the CDR3 is TGTGCCAGCACCCTAAGCGGCGGGGATACGCAGTATTTT.

This clone was observed once. V is TRBV27 and J is TRBJ2-6; 8 positions match TRBD1. The V gene end was trimmed by 3 bases and the J gene end by 4 bases; junction bases not matched to a gene: 5. This CDR3 region has 16 residues. Germline assignment: CDR1 MNHEY and CDR2 SMNVEV (reference sequence). CDR3 in DNA: TGTGCCAGCAGTTTGCAGGGGGCGGCAGGGGCCAACGTCCTGACTTTC. Encoded protein: CASSLQGAAGANVLTF. The whole variable domain, filled in from reference TRBV27 and TRBJ2-6, reads EAQVTQNPRYLITVTGKKLTVTCSQNMNHEYMSWYRQDPGLGLRQIYYSMNVEVTDKGDVPEGYKVSRKEKRNFPLILESPSPNQTSLYFCASSLQGAAGANVLTFGAGSRLTVL.

This clone has a single count. The chain employs TRBV9 and TRBJ1-2, with D tentatively TRBD1 (6 bases). CDR3 length: 14 residues. Trimming pared 3 bases from V and 5 bases from J, leaving 14 bases between. Germline values: CDR1 SGDLS, CDR2 YYNGEE. The CDR3 region is CASSGRGGAYGYTF. In DNA, the CDR3 is TGTGCCAGCAGCGGCCGCGGGGGGGCTTATGGCTACACCTTC.

The chain carries TRBV15 and TRBJ2-7, with D tentatively TRBD1 or TRBD2 (5 bases each). Germline V gene sequence: CDR1 LNHNV, CDR2 YYDKDF (reference sequence). This CDR3 has 14 residues. V was clipped by 0 bases and J by 2 bases, with 8 bases between them. This chain's CDR3 is CATSRDRGPYEQYF. Here the CDR3 DNA reads TGTGCCACCAGCAGAGATCGGGGCCCCTACGAGCAGTACTTC. Full variable domain (rest looked up from reference TRBV15 and TRBJ2-7): DAMVIQNPRYQVTQFGKPVTLSCSQTLNHNVMYWYQQKSSQAPKLLFHYYDKDFNNEADTPDNFQSRRPNTSFCFLDIRSPGLGDTAMYLCATSRDRGPYEQYFGPGTRLTVT.